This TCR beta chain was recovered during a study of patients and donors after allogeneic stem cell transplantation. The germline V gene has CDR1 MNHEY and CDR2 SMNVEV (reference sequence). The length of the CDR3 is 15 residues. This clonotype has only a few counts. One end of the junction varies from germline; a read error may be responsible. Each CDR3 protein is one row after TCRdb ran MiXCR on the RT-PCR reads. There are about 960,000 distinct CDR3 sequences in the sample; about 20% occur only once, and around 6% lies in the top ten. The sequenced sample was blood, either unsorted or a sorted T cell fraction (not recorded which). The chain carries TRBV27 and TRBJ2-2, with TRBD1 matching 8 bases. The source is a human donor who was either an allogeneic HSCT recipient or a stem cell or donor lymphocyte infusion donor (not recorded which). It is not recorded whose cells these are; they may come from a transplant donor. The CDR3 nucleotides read TGTGCCAGCAGATGGACAGGGACGAACACCGAGGAGCTGTTTTTT. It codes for CASRWTGTNTEELFF.